The 10 T cell receptor beta chains listed next were all sequenced from one sample in a study of cytomegalovirus exposure and HLA in healthy donors. In the PCR, 60 Vbeta and 13 Jbeta primers were used. Using immunoSEQ multiplex PCR, the repertoire was profiled, and TCRdb retains in-frame clones only, with some absent. The sample includes about 230,000 clones, around 89% of them seen just once. The sequenced material came from PBMCs. These receptors were obtained from a woman aged 18-29 years in good health and CMV-seronegative.

This chain uses TRBV6-5 with TRBJ2-5; 7 nucleotides match TRBD1. The CDR3 has 14 amino acids. Germline-derived CDR1 and CDR2 are MNHEY and SVGAGI. Trimming took 6 bases from V and 4 from J; bases not matched to a gene: 8. CDR3 DNA sequence: TGTGCCAGCAGCAGAACCAGGGGGAGAGAGACCCAGTACTTC. It codes for CASSRTRGRETQYF.

This rearrangement joins TRBV27 to TRBJ1-6; D is unresolved. Between the trimmed V and J ends, which lost 2 bases and 9 bases, there was a span of 5 bases. Per germline, CDR1 MNHEY and CDR2 SMNVEV (reference sequence). The CDR3 is 12 amino acids. The CDR3 DNA sequence: TGTGCCAGCAGTTTACCCCGTTCACCCCTCCACTTT. Amino acids: CASSLPRSPLHF.

The chain employs TRBV27 and TRBJ2-5; D possibly corresponds to TRBD2 (6 bases). The CDR3 spans 15 residues. Trimming removed 2 bases from V and 0 bases from J, with 10 bases in between. The V gene's germline CDR1 is MNHEY and CDR2 SMNVEV (reference sequence). The CDR3 is CASSLTAGYQETQYF. CDR3 sequence (DNA): TGTGCCAGCAGTTTAACCGCGGGATACCAAGAGACCCAGTACTTC.

The chain combines TRBV7-2 with TRBJ1-1; D is unclear. CDR1 and CDR2 (germline): SGHTA, FQGNSA. CDR3 length: 13 residues. Trimming shortened V by 1 base and J by 1 base, and 4 bases separated the two germline ends. Written as DNA, the CDR3 is TGTGCCAGCAGCTTAGGGAGGAACACTGAAGCTTTCTTT. This gives the protein CASSLGRNTEAFF.

The chain combines TRBV7-9 with TRBJ1-2, with 9 bases matching TRBD1. The CDR3 runs to 14 residues. J was trimmed by 7 bases and V by 4 bases; bases with no gene match: 7. Germline V gene lookup returns CDR1 SEHNR and CDR2 FQNEAQ (reference sequence). CDR3 bases: TGTGCCAGCAGCTCCCCGGACAGGGGCAGTGGCTACACCTTC. Its protein product is CASSSPDRGSGYTF.

The chain employs TRBV5-6 and TRBJ2-3, with unresolved D. The germline V gene encodes CDR1 SGHDT and CDR2 YYEEEE. Trimming shortened V by 0 bases and J by 7 bases, and 9 bases separated the two germline ends. This CDR3 has 13 amino acids. CDR3 nucleotide sequence: TGTGCCAGCAGCTTGGCCGAGGAGCATACGCAGTATTTT. Amino acid sequence: CASSLAEEHTQYF.

The chain links TRBV29-1 to TRBJ2-7; 9 bases are a match to TRBD2. Germline CDR1 SQVTM, CDR2 ANQGSEA. The CDR3 has 11 residues. Trimming removed 6 bases from V and 10 bases from J; junction bases left unmatched: 7. This CDR3 reads CSVAGGQIQYF. CDR3 DNA: TGCAGCGTAGCGGGAGGACAGATACAGTACTTC.

V usage is TRBV18 and J usage is TRBJ1-1; D unclear. Germline V CDR1 and CDR2: KGHSH, LQKENI. The CDR3 is 17 amino acids. Deletions cut 3 bases from V and 1 base from J, with 18 bases between. The CDR3 is CASSPLPPGATNTEAFF. Written as DNA, the CDR3 is TGTGCCAGCTCACCCTTACCCCCGGGTGCAACGAACACTGAAGCTTTCTTT.

The chain couples TRBV6-6 to TRBJ2-1, with 7 bases identical to TRBD2. The CDR3 has 15 amino acids. From germline, CDR1 is MNHNY and CDR2 SVGAGI (reference sequence). The ends lost 5 bases at V and 0 bases at J; junction bases unmatched: 4. Here the CDR3 DNA reads TGTGCCAGCAGTCGGACTAGTTTCTCCTACAATGAGCAGTTCTTC. This encodes CASSRTSFSYNEQFF.

This chain links TRBV6-1 with TRBJ1-2, with D possibly TRBD1 on 5 matching bases. This CDR3 has 15 residues. V was pared by 3 bases and J by 0 bases, with 11 bases between. The germline CDR1 and CDR2 sequences are MNHNS and SASEGT. The CDR3 loop is CASSDFRGANYGYTF. The CDR3 bases are TGTGCCAGCAGTGACTTCCGGGGGGCTAACTATGGCTACACCTTC.